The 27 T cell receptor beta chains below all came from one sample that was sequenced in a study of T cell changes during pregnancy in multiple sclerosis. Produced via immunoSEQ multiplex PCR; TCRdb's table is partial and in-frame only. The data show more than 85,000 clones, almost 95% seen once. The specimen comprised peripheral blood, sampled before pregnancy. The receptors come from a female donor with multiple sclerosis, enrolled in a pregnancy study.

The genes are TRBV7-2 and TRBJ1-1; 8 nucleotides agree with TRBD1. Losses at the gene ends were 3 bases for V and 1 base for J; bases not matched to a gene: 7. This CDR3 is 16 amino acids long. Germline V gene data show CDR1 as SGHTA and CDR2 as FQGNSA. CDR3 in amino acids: CASSLDRVQSNTEAFF. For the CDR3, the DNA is TGTGCCAGCAGCTTGGACAGGGTTCAGTCGAACACTGAAGCTTTCTTT.

This chain's CDR3 is CAWGTRLAGLGEQYF. DNA of the CDR3: TGTGCCTGGGGGACCCGACTAGCGGGATTGGGCGAGCAGTACTTC. This chain joins TRBV30 and TRBJ2-7, with 11 bases lining up with TRBD2. CDR1 is GTSNPN, CDR2 SVGIG, per germline (reference sequence). The CDR3 covers 15 residues. Germline trimming cut 5 bases from V and 6 bases from J; bases unmatched to any gene: 12.

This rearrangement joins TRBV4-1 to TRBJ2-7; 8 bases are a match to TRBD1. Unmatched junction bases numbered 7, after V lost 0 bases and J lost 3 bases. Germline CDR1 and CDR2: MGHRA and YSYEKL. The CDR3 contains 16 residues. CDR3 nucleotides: TGCGCCAGCAGCCAAGATTTCAGGACAGGGTACTACGAGCAGTACTTC. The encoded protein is CASSQDFRTGYYEQYF.

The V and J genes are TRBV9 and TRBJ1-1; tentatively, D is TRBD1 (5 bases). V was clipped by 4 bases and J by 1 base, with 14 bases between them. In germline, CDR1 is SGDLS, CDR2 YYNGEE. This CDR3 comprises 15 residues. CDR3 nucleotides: TGTGCCAGCAGCCCTCAGGGTGTATGGAACACTGAAGCTTTCTTT. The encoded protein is CASSPQGVWNTEAFF. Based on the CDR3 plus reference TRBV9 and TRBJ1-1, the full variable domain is DSGVTQTPKHLITATGQRVTLRCSPRSGDLSVYWYQQSLDQGLQFLIQYYNGEERAKGNILERFSAQQFPDLHSELNLSSLELGDSALYFCASSPQGVWNTEAFFGQGTRLTVV.

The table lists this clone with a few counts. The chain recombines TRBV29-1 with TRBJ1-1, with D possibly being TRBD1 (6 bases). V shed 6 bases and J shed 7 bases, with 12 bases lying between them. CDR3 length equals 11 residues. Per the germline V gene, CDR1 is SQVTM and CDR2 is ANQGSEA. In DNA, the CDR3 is TGCAGCGTGGGACACGACTATGAAGCTTTCTTT. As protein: CSVGHDYEAFF.

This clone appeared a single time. CDR3 in amino acids: CASGGTSGLNEQFF. The CDR3 DNA is TGTGCCAGCGGGGGGACTAGCGGTCTCAATGAGCAGTTCTTC. The chain couples TRBV2 to TRBJ2-1, with 11 positions matching TRBD2. Germline V gene data show CDR1 as SNHLY and CDR2 as FYNNEI. This CDR3 is built from 14 residues. With V trimmed by 8 bases and J by 6 bases, 6 bases remained unmatched. Full variable domain (missing parts from reference TRBV2 and TRBJ2-1): EPEVTQTPSHQVTQMGQEVILRCVPISNHLYFYWYRQILGQKVEFLVSFYNNEISEKSEIFDDQFSVERPDGSNFTLKIRSTKLEDSAMYFCASGGTSGLNEQFFGPGTRLTVL.

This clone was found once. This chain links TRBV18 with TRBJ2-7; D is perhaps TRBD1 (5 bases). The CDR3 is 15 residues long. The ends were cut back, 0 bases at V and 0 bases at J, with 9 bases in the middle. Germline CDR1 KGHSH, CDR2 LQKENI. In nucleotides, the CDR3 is TGTGCCAGCTCACCACCGGGGCCGAGCTCCTACGAGCAGTACTTC. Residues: CASSPPGPSSYEQYF.

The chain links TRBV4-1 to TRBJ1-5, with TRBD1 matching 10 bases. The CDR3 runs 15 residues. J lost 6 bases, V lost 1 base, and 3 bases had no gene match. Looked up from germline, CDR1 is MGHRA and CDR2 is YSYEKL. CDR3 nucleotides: TGCGCCAGCAGCCAAGGCGGACAGGGGGTTCAGCCCCAGCATTTT. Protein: CASSQGGQGVQPQHF.

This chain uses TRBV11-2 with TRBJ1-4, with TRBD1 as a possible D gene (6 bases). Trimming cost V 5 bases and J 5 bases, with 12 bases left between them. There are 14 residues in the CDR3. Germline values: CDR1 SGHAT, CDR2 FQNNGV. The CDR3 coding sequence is TGTGCCAGCAGCCCGACAGGTGGGAATGAAAAACTGTTTTTT. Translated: CASSPTGGNEKLFF.

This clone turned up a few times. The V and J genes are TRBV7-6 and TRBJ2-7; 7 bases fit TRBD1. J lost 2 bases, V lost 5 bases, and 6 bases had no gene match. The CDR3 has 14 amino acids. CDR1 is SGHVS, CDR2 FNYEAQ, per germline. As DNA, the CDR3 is TGTGCCAGCAGCCGACTTAGGGGGCCCTACGAGCAGTACTTC. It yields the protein CASSRLRGPYEQYF.

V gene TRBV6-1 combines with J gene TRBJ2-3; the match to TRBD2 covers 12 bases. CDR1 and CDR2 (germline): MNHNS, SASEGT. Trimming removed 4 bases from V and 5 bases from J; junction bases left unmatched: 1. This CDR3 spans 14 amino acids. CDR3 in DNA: TGTGCCAGCAGTGCGACTAGCGGGAGAGATACGCAGTATTTT. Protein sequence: CASSATSGRDTQYF.

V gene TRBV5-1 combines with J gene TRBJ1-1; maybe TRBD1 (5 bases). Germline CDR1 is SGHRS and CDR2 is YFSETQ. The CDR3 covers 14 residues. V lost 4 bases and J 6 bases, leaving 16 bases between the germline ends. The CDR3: CASSLDDGGPEAFF. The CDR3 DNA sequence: TGCGCCAGCAGCCTAGACGACGGGGGACCTGAAGCTTTCTTT.

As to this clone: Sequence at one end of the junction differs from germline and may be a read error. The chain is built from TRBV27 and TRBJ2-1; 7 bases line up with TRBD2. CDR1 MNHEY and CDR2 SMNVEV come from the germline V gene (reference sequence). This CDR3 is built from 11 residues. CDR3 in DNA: TGTGCCAGCAGTAATGGACTAGAGTGGATCTTC. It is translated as CASSNGLEWIF.

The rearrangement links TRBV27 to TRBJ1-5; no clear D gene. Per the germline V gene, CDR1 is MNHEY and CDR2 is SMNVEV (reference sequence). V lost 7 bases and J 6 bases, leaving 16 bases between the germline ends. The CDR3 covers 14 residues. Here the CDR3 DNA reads TGTGCCAGCACCCCCGCGGGGAGCCTTCAGCCCCAGCATTTT. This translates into CASTPAGSLQPQHF.

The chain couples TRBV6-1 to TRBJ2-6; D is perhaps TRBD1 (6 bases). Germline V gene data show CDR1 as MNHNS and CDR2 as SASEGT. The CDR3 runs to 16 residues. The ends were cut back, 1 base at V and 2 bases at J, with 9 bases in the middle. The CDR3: CASSEGPGAGANVLTF. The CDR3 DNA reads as TGTGCCAGCAGTGAAGGGCCAGGGGCTGGGGCCAACGTCCTGACTTTC.

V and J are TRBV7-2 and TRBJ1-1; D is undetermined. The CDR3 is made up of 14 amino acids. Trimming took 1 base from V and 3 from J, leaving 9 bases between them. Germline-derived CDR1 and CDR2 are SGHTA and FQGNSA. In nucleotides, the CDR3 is TGTGCCAGCAGCTTAGAGGCGGGTTACACTGAAGCTTTCTTT. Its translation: CASSLEAGYTEAFF.

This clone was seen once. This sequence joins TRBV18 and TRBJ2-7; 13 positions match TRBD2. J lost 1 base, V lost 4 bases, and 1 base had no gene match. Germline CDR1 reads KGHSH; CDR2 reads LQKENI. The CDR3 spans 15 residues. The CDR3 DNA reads TGTGCCAGCTCACAGGGACTAGCGGGGTCCTACGAGCAGTACTTC. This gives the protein CASSQGLAGSYEQYF.

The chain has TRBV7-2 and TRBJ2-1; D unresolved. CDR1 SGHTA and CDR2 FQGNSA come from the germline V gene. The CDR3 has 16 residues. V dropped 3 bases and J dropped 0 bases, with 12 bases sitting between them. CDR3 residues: CASSLEYPSSYNEQFF. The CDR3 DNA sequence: TGTGCCAGCAGCTTGGAGTACCCCAGCTCCTACAATGAGCAGTTCTTC.

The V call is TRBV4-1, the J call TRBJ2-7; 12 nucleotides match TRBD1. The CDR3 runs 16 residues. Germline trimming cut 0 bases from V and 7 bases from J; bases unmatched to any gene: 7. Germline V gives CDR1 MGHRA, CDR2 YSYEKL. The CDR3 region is CASSQDSGQGAREQYF. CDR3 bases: TGCGCCAGCAGCCAAGACTCGGGACAGGGGGCTCGTGAGCAGTACTTC.

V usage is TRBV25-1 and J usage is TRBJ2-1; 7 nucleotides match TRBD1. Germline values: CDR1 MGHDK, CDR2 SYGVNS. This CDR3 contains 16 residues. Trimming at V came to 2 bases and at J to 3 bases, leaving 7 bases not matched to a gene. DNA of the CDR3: TGTGCCAGCAGTGAACAGGGACAGAGACTCTACAATGAGCAGTTCTTC. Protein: CASSEQGQRLYNEQFF. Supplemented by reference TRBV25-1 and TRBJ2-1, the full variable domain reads EADIYQTPRYLVIGTGKKITLECSQTMGHDKMYWYQQDPGMELHLIHYSYGVNSTEKGDLSSESTVSRIRTEHFPLTLESARPSHTSQYLCASSEQGQRLYNEQFFGPGTRLTVL.

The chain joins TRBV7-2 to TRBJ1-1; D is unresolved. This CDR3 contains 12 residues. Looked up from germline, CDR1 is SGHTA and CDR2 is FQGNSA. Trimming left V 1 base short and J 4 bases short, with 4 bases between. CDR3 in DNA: TGTGCCAGCAGCTTAGGTAGCACTGAAGCTTTCTTT. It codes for CASSLGSTEAFF.

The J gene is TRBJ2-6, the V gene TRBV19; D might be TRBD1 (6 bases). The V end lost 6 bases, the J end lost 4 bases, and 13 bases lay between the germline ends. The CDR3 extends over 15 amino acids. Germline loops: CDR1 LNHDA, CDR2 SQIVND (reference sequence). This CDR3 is CASREGGVGANVLTF. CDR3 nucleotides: TGTGCCAGTAGGGAAGGGGGTGTGGGGGCCAACGTCCTGACTTTC. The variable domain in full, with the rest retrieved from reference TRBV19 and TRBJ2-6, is DGGITQSPKYLFRKEGQNVTLSCEQNLNHDAMYWYRQDPGQGLRLIYYSQIVNDFQKGDIAEGYSVSREKKESFPLTVTSAQKNPTAFYLCASREGGVGANVLTFGAGSRLTVL.

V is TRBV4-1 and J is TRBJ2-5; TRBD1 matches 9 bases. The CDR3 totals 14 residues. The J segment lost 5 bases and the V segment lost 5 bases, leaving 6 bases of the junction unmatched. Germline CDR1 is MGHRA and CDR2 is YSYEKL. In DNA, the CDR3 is TGCGCCAGCAGCTCACAGGGGGCGTTGGAGACCCAGTACTTC. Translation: CASSSQGALETQYF.

The CDR3 DNA reads as TGTGCCAGCAGCTTAGCTTCTAGCGGGAGGAGTAGAGATACGCAGTATTTT. Translation: CASSLASSGRSRDTQYF. The rearrangement links TRBV7-2 to TRBJ2-3, with 11 bases that match TRBD2. CDR1 and CDR2 (germline): SGHTA, FQGNSA. Trimming cost V 0 bases and J 5 bases; bases outside gene matches: 7. The length of the CDR3 is 17 residues.

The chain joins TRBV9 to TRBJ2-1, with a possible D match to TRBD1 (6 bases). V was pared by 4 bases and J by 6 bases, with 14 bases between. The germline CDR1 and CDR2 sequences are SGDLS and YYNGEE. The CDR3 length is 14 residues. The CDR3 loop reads CASSRADRSNEQFF. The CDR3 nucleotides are TGTGCCAGCAGCCGAGCAGACAGGTCCAATGAGCAGTTCTTC.

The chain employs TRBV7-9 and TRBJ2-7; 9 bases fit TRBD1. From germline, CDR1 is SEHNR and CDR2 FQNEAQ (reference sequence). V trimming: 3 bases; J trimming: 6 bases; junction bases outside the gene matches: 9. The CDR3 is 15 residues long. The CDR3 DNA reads TGTGCCAGCAGCTTGGTCGGGACAGGGTCCCCCGAGCAGTACTTC. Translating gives CASSLVGTGSPEQYF.

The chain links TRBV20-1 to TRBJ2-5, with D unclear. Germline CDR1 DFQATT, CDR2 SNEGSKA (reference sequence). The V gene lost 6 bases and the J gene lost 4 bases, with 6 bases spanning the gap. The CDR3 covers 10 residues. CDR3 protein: CSAWAETQYF. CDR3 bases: TGCAGTGCCTGGGCAGAGACCCAGTACTTC.